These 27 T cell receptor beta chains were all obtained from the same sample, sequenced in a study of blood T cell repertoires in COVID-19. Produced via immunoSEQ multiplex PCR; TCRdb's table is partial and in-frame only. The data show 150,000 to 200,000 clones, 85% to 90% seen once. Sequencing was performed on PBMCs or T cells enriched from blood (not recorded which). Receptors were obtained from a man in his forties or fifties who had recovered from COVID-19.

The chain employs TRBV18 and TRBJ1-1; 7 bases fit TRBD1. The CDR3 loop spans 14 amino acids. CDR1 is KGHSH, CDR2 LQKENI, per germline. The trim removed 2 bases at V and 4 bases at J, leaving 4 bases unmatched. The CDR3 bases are TGTGCCAGCTCACCAACGGGACAGCTCACTGAAGCTTTCTTT. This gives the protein CASSPTGQLTEAFF.

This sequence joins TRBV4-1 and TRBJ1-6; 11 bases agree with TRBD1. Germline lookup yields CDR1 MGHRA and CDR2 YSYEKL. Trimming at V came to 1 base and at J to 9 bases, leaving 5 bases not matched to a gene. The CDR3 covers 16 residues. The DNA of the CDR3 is TGCGCCAGCAGCCAAGGGTTCGGGACAGGGGGTTCACCCCTCCACTTT. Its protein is CASSQGFGTGGSPLHF.

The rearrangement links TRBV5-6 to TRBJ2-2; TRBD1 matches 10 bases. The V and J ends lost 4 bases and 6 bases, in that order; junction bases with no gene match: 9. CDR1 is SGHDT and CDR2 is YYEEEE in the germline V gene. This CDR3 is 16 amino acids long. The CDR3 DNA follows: TGTGCCAGCAGCCCACCGGGACAGGGGTATTCCGGGGAGCTGTTTTTT. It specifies CASSPPGQGYSGELFF. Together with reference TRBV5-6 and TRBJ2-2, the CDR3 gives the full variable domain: DAGVTQSPTHLIKTRGQQVTLRCSPKSGHDTVSWYQQALGQGPQFIFQYYEEEERQRGNFPDRFSGHQFPNYSSELNVNALLLGDSALYLCASSPPGQGYSGELFFGEGSRLTVL.

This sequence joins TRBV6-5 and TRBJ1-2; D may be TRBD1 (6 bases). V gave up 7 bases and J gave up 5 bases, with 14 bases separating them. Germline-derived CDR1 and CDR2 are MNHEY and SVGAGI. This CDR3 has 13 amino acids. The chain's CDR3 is CASNPRGGYGYTF. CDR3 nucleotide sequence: TGTGCCAGCAACCCTAGGGGGGGGTATGGCTACACCTTC.

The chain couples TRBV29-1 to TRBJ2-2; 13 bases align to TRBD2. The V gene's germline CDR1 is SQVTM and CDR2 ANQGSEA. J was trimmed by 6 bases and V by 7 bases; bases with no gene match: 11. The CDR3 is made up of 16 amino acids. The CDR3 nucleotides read TGCAGCGCCCACCGAGCACTAGCGGGAGGGCCCGGGGAGCTGTTTTTT. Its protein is CSAHRALAGGPGELFF.

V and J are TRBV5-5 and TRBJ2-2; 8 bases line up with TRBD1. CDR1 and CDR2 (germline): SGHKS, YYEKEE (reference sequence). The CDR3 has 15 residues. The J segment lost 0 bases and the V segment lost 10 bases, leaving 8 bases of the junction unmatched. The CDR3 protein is CAGGTGGTNTGELFF. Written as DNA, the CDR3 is TGTGCCGGGGGAACAGGGGGAACGAACACCGGGGAGCTGTTTTTT. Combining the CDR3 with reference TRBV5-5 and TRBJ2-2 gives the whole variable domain DAGVTQSPTHLIKTRGQQVTLRCSPISGHKSVSWYQQVLGQGPQFIFQYYEKEERGRGNFPDRFSARQFPNYSSELNVNALLLGDSALYLCAGGTGGTNTGELFFGEGSRLTVL.

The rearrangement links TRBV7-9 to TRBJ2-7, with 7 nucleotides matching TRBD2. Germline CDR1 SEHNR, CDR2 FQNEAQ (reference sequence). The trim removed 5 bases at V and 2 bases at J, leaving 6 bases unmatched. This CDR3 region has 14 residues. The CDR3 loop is CASSPVTSTYEQYF. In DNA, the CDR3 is TGTGCCAGCAGCCCGGTGACTAGCACCTACGAGCAGTACTTC.

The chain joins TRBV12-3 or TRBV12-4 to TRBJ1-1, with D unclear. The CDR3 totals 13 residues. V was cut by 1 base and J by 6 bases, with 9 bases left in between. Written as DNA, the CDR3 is TGTGCCAGCAGTTTAGGTCCCGGGGCTGAAGCTTTCTTT. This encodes CASSLGPGAEAFF.

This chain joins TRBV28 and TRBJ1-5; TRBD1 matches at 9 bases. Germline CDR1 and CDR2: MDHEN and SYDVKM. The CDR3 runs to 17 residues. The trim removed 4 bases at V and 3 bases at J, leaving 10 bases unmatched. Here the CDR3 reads CASSSRGQGPANQPQHF. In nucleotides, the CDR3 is TGTGCCAGCAGTTCCCGCGGACAGGGGCCGGCCAATCAGCCCCAGCATTTT.

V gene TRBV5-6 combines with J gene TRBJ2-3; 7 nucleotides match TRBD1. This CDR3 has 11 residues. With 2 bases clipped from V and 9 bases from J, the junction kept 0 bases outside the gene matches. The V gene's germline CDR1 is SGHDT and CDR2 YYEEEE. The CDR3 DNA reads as TGTGCCAGCAGCTTACAGGGGACGCAGTATTTT. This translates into CASSLQGTQYF.

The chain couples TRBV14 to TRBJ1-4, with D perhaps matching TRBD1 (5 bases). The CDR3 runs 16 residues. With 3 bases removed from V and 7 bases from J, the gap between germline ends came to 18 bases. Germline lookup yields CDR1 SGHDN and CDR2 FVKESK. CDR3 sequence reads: CASSQPGPGGAEKLFF. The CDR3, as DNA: TGTGCCAGCAGCCAGCCGGGACCCGGAGGGGCTGAAAAACTGTTTTTT.

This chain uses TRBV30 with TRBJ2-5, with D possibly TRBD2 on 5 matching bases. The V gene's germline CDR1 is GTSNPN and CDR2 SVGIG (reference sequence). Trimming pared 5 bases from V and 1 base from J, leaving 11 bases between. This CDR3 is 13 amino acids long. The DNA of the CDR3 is TGTGCCTGGTCGACTGGACTCCAAGAGACCCAGTACTTC. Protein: CAWSTGLQETQYF.

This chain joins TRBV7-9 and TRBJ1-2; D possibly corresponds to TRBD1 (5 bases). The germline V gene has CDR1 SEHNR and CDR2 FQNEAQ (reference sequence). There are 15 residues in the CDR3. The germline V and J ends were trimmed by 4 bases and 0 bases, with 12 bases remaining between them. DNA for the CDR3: TGTGCCAGCAGCTATGGAGGGGCCGCTAACTATGGCTACACCTTC. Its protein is CASSYGGAANYGYTF.

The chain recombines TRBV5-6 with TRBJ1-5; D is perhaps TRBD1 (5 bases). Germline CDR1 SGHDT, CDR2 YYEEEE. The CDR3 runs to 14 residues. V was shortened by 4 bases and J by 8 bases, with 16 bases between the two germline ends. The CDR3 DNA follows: TGTGCCAGCAGCACTGCGGGGGGTAGTAAGCCCCAGCATTTT. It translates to CASSTAGGSKPQHF.

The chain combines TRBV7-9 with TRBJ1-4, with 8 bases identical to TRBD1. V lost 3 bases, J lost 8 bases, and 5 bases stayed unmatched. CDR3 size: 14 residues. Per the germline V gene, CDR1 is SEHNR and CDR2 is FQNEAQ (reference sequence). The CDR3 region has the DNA TGTGCCAGCAGCTTCGGACAGGGAGGGGAAAAACTGTTTTTT. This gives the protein CASSFGQGGEKLFF.

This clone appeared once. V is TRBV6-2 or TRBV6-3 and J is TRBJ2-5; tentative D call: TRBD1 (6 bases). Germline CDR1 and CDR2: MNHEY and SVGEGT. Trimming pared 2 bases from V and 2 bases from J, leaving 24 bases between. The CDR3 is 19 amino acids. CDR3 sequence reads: CASSYHRTTPGHLQETQYF. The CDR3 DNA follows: TGTGCCAGCAGTTACCACCGGACCACTCCGGGACACCTGCAAGAGACCCAGTACTTC.

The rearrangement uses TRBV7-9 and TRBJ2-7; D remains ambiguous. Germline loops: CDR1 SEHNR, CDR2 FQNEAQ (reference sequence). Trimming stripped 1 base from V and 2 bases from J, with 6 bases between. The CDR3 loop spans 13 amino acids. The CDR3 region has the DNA TGTGCCAGCAGCTTAGACAGTCCCTACGAGCAGTACTTC. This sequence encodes CASSLDSPYEQYF. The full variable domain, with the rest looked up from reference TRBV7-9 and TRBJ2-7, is DTGVSQNPRHKITKRGQNVTFRCDPISEHNRLYWYRQTLGQGPEFLTYFQNEAQLEKSRLLSDRFSAERPKGSFSTLEIQRTEQGDSAMYLCASSLDSPYEQYFGPGTRLTVT.

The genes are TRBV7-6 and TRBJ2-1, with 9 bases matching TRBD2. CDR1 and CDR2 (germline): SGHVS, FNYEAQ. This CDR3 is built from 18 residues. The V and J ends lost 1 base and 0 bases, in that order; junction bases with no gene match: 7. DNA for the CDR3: TGTGCCAGCAGCTTAGGGCTAGCGGGGCCTCTCTCCTACAATGAGCAGTTCTTC. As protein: CASSLGLAGPLSYNEQFF.

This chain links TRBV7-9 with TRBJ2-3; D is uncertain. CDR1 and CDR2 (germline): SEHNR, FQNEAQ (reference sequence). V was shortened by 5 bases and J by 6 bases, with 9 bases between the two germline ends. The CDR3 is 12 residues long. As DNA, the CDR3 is TGTGCCAGCAGCGAATTAGTCGATACGCAGTATTTT. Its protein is CASSELVDTQYF.

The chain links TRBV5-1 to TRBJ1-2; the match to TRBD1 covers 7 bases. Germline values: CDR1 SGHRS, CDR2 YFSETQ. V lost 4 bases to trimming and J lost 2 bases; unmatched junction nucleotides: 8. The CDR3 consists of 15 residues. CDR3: CASSNRPGQNYGYTF. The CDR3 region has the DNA TGCGCCAGCAGCAACCGTCCGGGACAGAACTATGGCTACACCTTC.

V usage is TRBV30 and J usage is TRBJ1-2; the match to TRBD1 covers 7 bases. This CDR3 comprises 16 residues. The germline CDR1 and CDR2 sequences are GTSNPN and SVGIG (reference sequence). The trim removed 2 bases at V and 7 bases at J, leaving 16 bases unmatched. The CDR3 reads CAWSQGQLVGRGGYTF. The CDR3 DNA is TGTGCCTGGAGTCAGGGACAGCTGGTCGGTAGGGGTGGCTACACCTTC. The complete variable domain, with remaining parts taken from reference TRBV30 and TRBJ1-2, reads SQTIHQWPATLVQPVGSPLSLECTVEGTSNPNLYWYRQAAGRGLQLLFYSVGIGQISSEVPQNLSASRPQDRQFILSSKKLLLSDSGFYLCAWSQGQLVGRGGYTFGSGTRLTVV.

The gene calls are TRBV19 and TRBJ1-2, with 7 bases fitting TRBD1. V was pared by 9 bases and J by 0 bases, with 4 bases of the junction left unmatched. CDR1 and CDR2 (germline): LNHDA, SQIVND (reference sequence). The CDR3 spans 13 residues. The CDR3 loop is CASGTDPNYGYTF. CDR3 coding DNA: TGTGCCAGCGGGACAGATCCTAACTATGGCTACACCTTC.

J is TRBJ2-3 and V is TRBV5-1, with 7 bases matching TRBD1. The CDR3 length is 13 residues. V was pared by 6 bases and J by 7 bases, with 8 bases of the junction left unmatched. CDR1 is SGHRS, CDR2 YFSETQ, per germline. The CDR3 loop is CASISGQTNTQYF. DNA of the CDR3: TGCGCCAGCATTTCGGGACAGACTAATACGCAGTATTTT.

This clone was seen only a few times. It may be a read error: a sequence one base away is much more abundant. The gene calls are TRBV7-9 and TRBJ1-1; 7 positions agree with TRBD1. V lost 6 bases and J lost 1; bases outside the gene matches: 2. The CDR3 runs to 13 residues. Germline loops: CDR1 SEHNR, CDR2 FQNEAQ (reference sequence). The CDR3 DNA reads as TGTGCCAGCAGTTGGGACAGGAACACTGAAGCTTTCTTT. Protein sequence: CASSWDRNTEAFF.

The DNA of the CDR3 is TGTGCCAGCAGCGTGGTTGGGGGGGCCTATGGCTACACCTTC. This codes for CASSVVGGAYGYTF. The J gene is TRBJ1-2, the V gene TRBV3-1 (or the pseudogene TRBV3-2); D is possibly TRBD1 (6 bases). Germline CDR1 LGHDT, CDR2 YNNKEL (reference sequence). This CDR3 spans 14 amino acids. V was trimmed by 5 bases and J by 4 bases, leaving 14 bases between them.

Here the CDR3 reads CASSYDSRDYGYTF. The CDR3 DNA is TGTGCCAGCAGTTACGACTCGAGGGACTATGGCTACACCTTC. The chain employs TRBV6-5 and TRBJ1-2; no reliable D call. Germline lookup yields CDR1 MNHEY and CDR2 SVGAGI. The CDR3 extends over 14 amino acids. V was trimmed by 2 bases and J by 3 bases, leaving 10 bases between them.

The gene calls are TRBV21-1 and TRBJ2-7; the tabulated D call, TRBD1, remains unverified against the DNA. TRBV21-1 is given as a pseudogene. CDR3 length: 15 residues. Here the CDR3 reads CASSKRQGLSYEQYF. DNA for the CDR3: TGTGCCAGCAGCAAAAGGCAGGGTCTCTCCTACGAGCAGTACTTC.